This is a list of T cell receptor beta chains from one sample in a study of neoadjuvant anti-PD-1 for oral cavity cancer. TCRdb keeps only in-frame clones here, not all; method: immunoSEQ multiplex PCR. Altogether 17,000 or so clones are present, under 75% being singletons, with the ten largest covering approximately 2.7%. The sample here was PBMCs, taken before nivolumab (anti-PD-1) treatment. The source is a person aged 35-79 years with oral cavity squamous cell carcinoma. The CDR3 runs from the conserved cysteine through the conserved F or W. The order of the fields is clone size, CDR3 length, J gene, V gene, D gene, CDR3 protein, CDR3 DNA. A D gene is named only where the DNA matches it firmly. A row's size may be missing; if present it is once, few, many or a size class.

clone_size: -
cdr3_length: 15
j_call: TRBJ1-5
v_call: TRBV6-5
d_call: -
cdr3_aa: CASSHGTVSNQPQHF
cdr3_nt: TGTGCCAGCAGCCACGGGACGGTTAGCAATCAGCCCCAGCATTTT

clone_size: -
cdr3_length: 11
j_call: TRBJ2-2
v_call: TRBV30
d_call: -
cdr3_aa: CGTGNTGELFF
cdr3_nt: TGTGGGACGGGGAACACCGGGGAGCTGTTTTTT

clone_size: -
cdr3_length: 16
j_call: TRBJ2-1
v_call: TRBV7-2
d_call: -
cdr3_aa: CASSRRAVSSYNEQFF
cdr3_nt: TGTGCCAGCAGTCGGCGGGCCGTAAGCTCCTACAATGAGCAGTTCTTC

clone_size: -
cdr3_length: 15
j_call: TRBJ2-7
v_call: TRBV5-1
d_call: -
cdr3_aa: CASSLSGIGSYEQYF
cdr3_nt: TGCGCCAGCAGCTTGTCCGGGATTGGGTCCTACGAGCAGTACTTC

clone_size: -
cdr3_length: 13
j_call: TRBJ1-2
v_call: TRBV15
d_call: -
cdr3_aa: CATSRGTGFDYTF
cdr3_nt: TGTGCCACCAGCAGAGGTACAGGGTTCGACTACACCTTC

clone_size: -
cdr3_length: 15
j_call: TRBJ1-4
v_call: TRBV11-2
d_call: -
cdr3_aa: CASSSGHTTNEKLFF
cdr3_nt: TGTGCCAGCAGCTCCGGACACACAACTAATGAAAAACTGTTTTTT

clone_size: few
cdr3_length: 13
j_call: TRBJ1-5
v_call: TRBV19
d_call: -
cdr3_aa: CASSLREARPQHF
cdr3_nt: TGTGCCAGTAGCCTTCGGGAGGCGCGGCCCCAGCATTTT

clone_size: -
cdr3_length: 13
j_call: TRBJ2-7
v_call: TRBV11-3
d_call: -
cdr3_aa: CASSLAPNYEQYF
cdr3_nt: TGTGCCAGCAGCTTAGCCCCCAACTACGAGCAGTACTTC

clone_size: -
cdr3_length: 14
j_call: TRBJ1-2
v_call: TRBV27
d_call: -
cdr3_aa: CASSPWAAAGGYTF
cdr3_nt: TGTGCCAGCAGTCCTTGGGCAGCAGCTGGGGGCTACACCTTC

clone_size: -
cdr3_length: 15
j_call: TRBJ2-2
v_call: TRBV5-4
d_call: -
cdr3_aa: CASSLGSGNTGELFF
cdr3_nt: TGTGCCAGCAGCTTGGGTTCAGGGAACACCGGGGAGCTGTTTTTT

clone_size: -
cdr3_length: 15
j_call: TRBJ2-1
v_call: TRBV4-1
d_call: -
cdr3_aa: CASSQDTPVSGEQFF
cdr3_nt: TGCGCCAGCAGCCAAGATACCCCGGTGAGTGGTGAGCAGTTCTTC

clone_size: few
cdr3_length: 14
j_call: TRBJ1-2
v_call: TRBV15
d_call: TRBD1
cdr3_aa: CATSIGTGSGGYTF
cdr3_nt: TGTGCCACCAGCATAGGGACAGGGAGTGGTGGCTACACCTTC

clone_size: -
cdr3_length: 15
j_call: TRBJ2-4
v_call: TRBV13
d_call: -
cdr3_aa: CASSLGRDPKNIQYF
cdr3_nt: TGTGCCAGCAGCTTAGGGCGGGACCCCAAAAACATTCAGTACTTC

clone_size: -
cdr3_length: 16
j_call: TRBJ1-3
v_call: TRBV28
d_call: -
cdr3_aa: CASSLLSHNSGNTIYF
cdr3_nt: TGTGCCAGCAGTTTACTCTCGCATAACTCTGGAAACACCATATATTTT

clone_size: -
cdr3_length: 13
j_call: TRBJ1-1
v_call: TRBV2
d_call: -
cdr3_aa: CASKTDRNTEAFF
cdr3_nt: TGTGCCAGCAAGACGGACAGAAACACTGAAGCTTTCTTT

clone_size: few
cdr3_length: 15
j_call: TRBJ1-2
v_call: TRBV15
d_call: -
cdr3_aa: CATSRGPEADAGYTF
cdr3_nt: TGTGCCACCAGCAGAGGGCCTGAGGCTGACGCTGGCTACACCTTC

clone_size: -
cdr3_length: 16
j_call: TRBJ2-7
v_call: TRBV25-1
d_call: TRBD2
cdr3_aa: CASSDQAGGVSYEQYF
cdr3_nt: TGTGCCAGCAGTGATCAAGCGGGAGGGGTTTCCTACGAGCAGTACTTC

clone_size: -
cdr3_length: 16
j_call: TRBJ1-4
v_call: TRBV2
d_call: -
cdr3_aa: CASRRKPWEVDEKLFF
cdr3_nt: TGTGCCAGCAGACGAAAACCCTGGGAAGTGGATGAAAAACTGTTTTTT

clone_size: -
cdr3_length: 17
j_call: TRBJ2-3
v_call: TRBV2
d_call: TRBD1
cdr3_aa: CASSEILGTGRTDTQYF
cdr3_nt: TGTGCCAGCAGTGAAATTTTAGGGACAGGGAGGACAGATACGCAGTATTTT

clone_size: few
cdr3_length: 14
j_call: TRBJ1-3
v_call: TRBV5-4
d_call: -
cdr3_aa: CASSLAQAGNTIYF
cdr3_nt: TGTGCCAGCAGCTTGGCACAAGCTGGAAACACCATATATTTT

clone_size: -
cdr3_length: 13
j_call: TRBJ2-3
v_call: TRBV9
d_call: -
cdr3_aa: CASSVGPGDTQYF
cdr3_nt: TGTGCCAGCAGCGTAGGGCCCGGGGATACGCAGTATTTT

clone_size: -
cdr3_length: 14
j_call: TRBJ2-5
v_call: TRBV5-1
d_call: -
cdr3_aa: CASSSSGAGETQYF
cdr3_nt: TGCGCCAGCAGCTCATCAGGGGCCGGAGAGACCCAGTACTTC

clone_size: few
cdr3_length: 14
j_call: TRBJ2-1
v_call: TRBV5-1
d_call: -
cdr3_aa: CASSLAEGLNEQFF
cdr3_nt: TGCGCCAGCAGCTTGGCCGAGGGTTTGAATGAGCAGTTCTTC

clone_size: -
cdr3_length: 14
j_call: TRBJ2-7
v_call: TRBV10-3
d_call: -
cdr3_aa: CAISESGLSYEQYF
cdr3_nt: TGTGCCATCAGTGAGTCAGGCCTCTCCTACGAGCAGTACTTC

clone_size: -
cdr3_length: 15
j_call: TRBJ2-7
v_call: TRBV27
d_call: -
cdr3_aa: CASSPLTGNPYEQYF
cdr3_nt: TGTGCCAGCAGTCCGCTTACAGGGAACCCCTACGAGCAGTACTTC

clone_size: few
cdr3_length: 16
j_call: TRBJ1-5
v_call: TRBV6-6
d_call: -
cdr3_aa: CASTPRGDYSNQPQHF
cdr3_nt: TGTGCCAGCACCCCGAGGGGGGACTATAGCAATCAGCCCCAGCATTTT

clone_size: -
cdr3_length: 17
j_call: TRBJ2-1
v_call: TRBV14
d_call: -
cdr3_aa: CASSQQLGGSSYNEQFF
cdr3_nt: TGTGCCAGCAGCCAGCAACTGGGGGGCAGCTCCTACAATGAGCAGTTCTTC

clone_size: -
cdr3_length: 14
j_call: TRBJ2-5
v_call: TRBV7-9
d_call: -
cdr3_aa: CASSLAGGQETQYF
cdr3_nt: TGTGCCAGCAGCTTAGCGGGCGGCCAAGAGACCCAGTACTTC

clone_size: -
cdr3_length: 15
j_call: TRBJ1-1
v_call: TRBV27
d_call: -
cdr3_aa: CASSLMVRGTTEAFF
cdr3_nt: TGTGCCAGCAGTTTGATGGTAAGGGGAACAACTGAAGCTTTCTTT

clone_size: -
cdr3_length: 14
j_call: TRBJ1-1
v_call: TRBV2
d_call: TRBD1
cdr3_aa: CASSREGANTEAFF
cdr3_nt: TGTGCCAGCAGTCGGGAGGGGGCTAACACTGAAGCTTTCTTT

clone_size: -
cdr3_length: 13
j_call: TRBJ2-5
v_call: TRBV2
d_call: -
cdr3_aa: CASSEQGGKTQYF
cdr3_nt: TGTGCCAGCAGTGAACAGGGAGGCAAGACCCAGTACTTC

clone_size: -
cdr3_length: 13
j_call: TRBJ2-3
v_call: TRBV10-2
d_call: -
cdr3_aa: CASREAGTDTQYF
cdr3_nt: TGCGCCAGCAGGGAAGCGGGCACAGATACGCAGTATTTT

clone_size: -
cdr3_length: 13
j_call: TRBJ2-2
v_call: TRBV7-6
d_call: TRBD2
cdr3_aa: CASSFSGTGELFF
cdr3_nt: TGTGCCAGCAGCTTTAGCGGGACTGGGGAGCTGTTTTTT

clone_size: -
cdr3_length: 15
j_call: TRBJ2-7
v_call: TRBV6-5
d_call: -
cdr3_aa: CASRREAPSTHEQYF
cdr3_nt: TGTGCCAGCAGGAGAGAGGCACCTAGTACCCACGAGCAGTACTTC

clone_size: -
cdr3_length: 12
j_call: TRBJ1-5
v_call: TRBV7-9
d_call: -
cdr3_aa: CASGPEDQPQHF
cdr3_nt: TGTGCCAGCGGACCGGAAGATCAGCCCCAGCATTTT

clone_size: -
cdr3_length: 16
j_call: TRBJ2-3
v_call: TRBV9
d_call: -
cdr3_aa: CASSPESGALTDTQYF
cdr3_nt: TGTGCCAGCAGCCCGGAAAGCGGAGCCCTCACAGATACGCAGTATTTT

clone_size: -
cdr3_length: 12
j_call: TRBJ1-1
v_call: TRBV10-1
d_call: TRBD1
cdr3_aa: CASLGTVCEAFF
cdr3_nt: TGCGCCAGCCTCGGGACAGTGTGTGAAGCTTTCTTT

clone_size: few
cdr3_length: 12
j_call: TRBJ1-5
v_call: TRBV7-2
d_call: -
cdr3_aa: CASSSSGLAQHF
cdr3_nt: TGTGCCAGCAGCTCCTCGGGTTTGGCCCAGCATTTT

clone_size: once
cdr3_length: 14
j_call: TRBJ2-3
v_call: TRBV10-1
d_call: -
cdr3_aa: CASSVSVSTDTQYF
cdr3_nt: TGCGCCAGCAGTGTGTCGGTTTCCACAGATACGCAGTATTTT

clone_size: -
cdr3_length: 13
j_call: TRBJ1-2
v_call: TRBV30
d_call: -
cdr3_aa: CAWTGKANYGYTF
cdr3_nt: TGTGCCTGGACAGGGAAAGCTAACTATGGCTACACCTTC

clone_size: -
cdr3_length: 16
j_call: TRBJ2-6
v_call: TRBV5-6
d_call: -
cdr3_aa: CASSLGWQTGANVLTF
cdr3_nt: TGTGCCAGCAGCTTGGGCTGGCAAACTGGGGCCAACGTCCTGACTTTC